This is a list of T cell receptor beta chains from one sample in a study of T cell responses to AZD1222 COVID-19 vaccine. Sequencing was performed with immunoSEQ multiplex PCR; in TCRdb, only in-frame clones are kept and a portion is missing. This sample has 150,000 to 180,000 clones, with over 85% found just once. The source material was peripheral blood, sampled on day 0 of AZD1222 vaccination. The receptors originated from an adult in good health. CDR3s include the opening cysteine and the closing phenylalanine or tryptophan. Fields, in order: CDR3 protein, CDR3 DNA, J gene, V gene, clone size, D gene. The D gene is left open where the match is weak. Rows give clone size only sometimes, using once, few, many, or a class for an expanded clone.

CDR3aa: CASSQQGFVGYTF
CDR3nt: TGTGCCAGCAGCCAACAGGGTTTCGTAGGCTACACCTTC
j_gene: TRBJ1-2
v_gene: TRBV6-5
abundance: .
d_gene: .

CDR3aa: CAWKSGFWNEKLFF
CDR3nt: TGTGCCTGGAAATCCGGATTTTGGAATGAAAAACTGTTTTTT
j_gene: TRBJ1-4
v_gene: TRBV30
abundance: .
d_gene: .

CDR3aa: CASSHPPPLNTEAFF
CDR3nt: TGTGCCAGCAGCCACCCGCCTCCTTTGAACACTGAAGCTTTCTTT
j_gene: TRBJ1-1
v_gene: TRBV14
abundance: .
d_gene: .

CDR3aa: CAWKRRDRAPTLF
CDR3nt: TGTGCCTGGAAACGCCGGGACAGGGCCCCTACCCTCTTT
j_gene: TRBJ1-6
v_gene: TRBV30
abundance: once
d_gene: TRBD1

CDR3aa: CASLGGTSGRGTQYF
CDR3nt: TGTGCCAGCTTGGGGGGGACTAGCGGTCGGGGGACCCAGTACTTC
j_gene: TRBJ2-5
v_gene: TRBV6-5
abundance: .
d_gene: TRBD2

CDR3aa: CASSPTGGGDTQYF
CDR3nt: TGTGCCAGTAGTCCGACAGGCGGCGGAGATACGCAGTATTTT
j_gene: TRBJ2-3
v_gene: TRBV19
abundance: .
d_gene: .

CDR3aa: CASGMTSGYGYTF
CDR3nt: TGTGCCAGCGGGATGACATCTGGCTATGGCTACACCTTC
j_gene: TRBJ1-2
v_gene: TRBV12-3/TRBV12-4
abundance: .
d_gene: .

CDR3aa: CAWMVSAGNTIYF
CDR3nt: TGTGCCTGGATGGTGTCCGCTGGAAACACCATATATTTT
j_gene: TRBJ1-3
v_gene: TRBV30
abundance: .
d_gene: .

CDR3aa: CASSLAHGSSGNTIYF
CDR3nt: TGTGCCAGCAGCTTAGCGCACGGGAGCTCTGGAAACACCATATATTTT
j_gene: TRBJ1-3
v_gene: TRBV7-6
abundance: .
d_gene: .

CDR3aa: CASSIRQGNTIYF
CDR3nt: TGTGCCAGTAGTATCCGGCAGGGAAACACCATATATTTT
j_gene: TRBJ1-3
v_gene: TRBV19
abundance: .
d_gene: .

CDR3aa: CASSPPRGYEQYF
CDR3nt: TGTGCCAGCTCACCACCGCGGGGTTACGAGCAGTACTTC
j_gene: TRBJ2-7
v_gene: TRBV18
abundance: few
d_gene: .

CDR3aa: CASSTGRGGRGGIGYGYTF
CDR3nt: TGTGCCAGCAGTACCGGTCGTGGGGGCAGGGGAGGAATTGGCTATGGCTACACCTTC
j_gene: TRBJ1-2
v_gene: TRBV6-2/TRBV6-3
abundance: .
d_gene: .

CDR3aa: CSASAGLRHGYTF
CDR3nt: TGCAGTGCTAGTGCTGGGCTCCGGCATGGCTACACCTTC
j_gene: TRBJ1-2
v_gene: TRBV20-1
abundance: .
d_gene: .

CDR3aa: CASSLKGSQPQHF
CDR3nt: TGTGCCAGCAGTTTAAAGGGGAGTCAGCCCCAGCATTTT
j_gene: TRBJ1-5
v_gene: TRBV27
abundance: .
d_gene: .

CDR3aa: CASSDGGSRPPYGYTF
CDR3nt: TGTGCCAGCAGTGATGGCGGCAGCCGCCCTCCCTATGGCTACACCTTC
j_gene: TRBJ1-2
v_gene: TRBV6-1
abundance: .
d_gene: .

CDR3aa: CASSGGGGNTEAFF
CDR3nt: TGTGCCAGCAGCGGAGGCGGGGGCAACACTGAAGCTTTCTTT
j_gene: TRBJ1-1
v_gene: TRBV5-6
abundance: .
d_gene: .

CDR3aa: CASSLGVREKLFF
CDR3nt: TGTGCCAGCAGTTTAGGGGTACGGGAAAAACTGTTTTTT
j_gene: TRBJ1-4
v_gene: TRBV12-3/TRBV12-4
abundance: .
d_gene: .

CDR3aa: CASSLSSGLTEAFF
CDR3nt: TGTGCCAGCAGTTTATCGTCAGGGTTGACTGAAGCTTTCTTT
j_gene: TRBJ1-1
v_gene: TRBV27
abundance: .
d_gene: .

CDR3aa: CASSAPLGVNGYTF
CDR3nt: TGTGCCAGCAGCGCCCCTCTCGGGGTCAATGGCTACACCTTC
j_gene: TRBJ1-2
v_gene: TRBV9
abundance: .
d_gene: .

CDR3aa: CASSEWTFGDTQYF
CDR3nt: TGCGCCAGCAGTGAGTGGACTTTCGGAGATACGCAGTATTTT
j_gene: TRBJ2-3
v_gene: TRBV10-2
abundance: .
d_gene: .

CDR3aa: CAWITGGRSYGYTF
CDR3nt: TGTGCCTGGATAACAGGGGGACGGAGCTATGGCTACACCTTC
j_gene: TRBJ1-2
v_gene: TRBV30
abundance: once
d_gene: TRBD1

CDR3aa: CASSLEGPGGLPYEQYF
CDR3nt: TGTGCCAGCAGCTTAGAGGGGCCGGGCGGACTGCCCTACGAGCAGTACTTC
j_gene: TRBJ2-7
v_gene: TRBV13
abundance: .
d_gene: .

CDR3aa: CATLAGGARGQFF
CDR3nt: TGTGCCACCCTAGCGGGGGGGGCCCGTGGGCAGTTCTTC
j_gene: TRBJ2-1
v_gene: TRBV10-3
abundance: .
d_gene: TRBD2

CDR3aa: CASSLDTGRGYTF
CDR3nt: TGCGCCAGCAGCTTGGATACGGGACGCGGCTACACCTTC
j_gene: TRBJ1-2
v_gene: TRBV5-1
abundance: .
d_gene: .

CDR3aa: CASSPTFSANTEAFF
CDR3nt: TGTGCCAGCAGCCCGACCTTTTCGGCTAACACTGAAGCTTTCTTT
j_gene: TRBJ1-1
v_gene: TRBV5-5
abundance: .
d_gene: .

CDR3aa: CASSVSGDSYNEQFF
CDR3nt: TGTGCCAGCAGCGTTAGCGGGGACTCCTACAATGAGCAGTTCTTC
j_gene: TRBJ2-1
v_gene: TRBV9
abundance: .
d_gene: TRBD2

CDR3aa: CASSLSPDRVTGELFF
CDR3nt: TGTGCCAGCAGCTTAAGCCCGGACAGGGTCACCGGGGAGCTGTTTTTT
j_gene: TRBJ2-2
v_gene: TRBV7-3
abundance: .
d_gene: TRBD1

CDR3aa: CASSLEWGADTQYF
CDR3nt: TGTGCCAGCAGCTTAGAGTGGGGGGCAGATACGCAGTATTTT
j_gene: TRBJ2-3
v_gene: TRBV7-8
abundance: .
d_gene: .

CDR3aa: CASQVSGTRQTQETQYF
CDR3nt: TGTGCCAGCCAAGTCAGCGGGACCAGACAGACCCAAGAGACCCAGTACTTC
j_gene: TRBJ2-5
v_gene: TRBV4-2
abundance: .
d_gene: TRBD2

CDR3aa: CASSPQADLTEAFF
CDR3nt: TGTGCCAGCAGCCCGCAGGCAGATCTCACTGAAGCTTTCTTT
j_gene: TRBJ1-1
v_gene: TRBV3-1/TRBV3-2
abundance: .
d_gene: .

CDR3aa: CASRAPARTGGSYEQYF
CDR3nt: TGTGCCAGCAGAGCCCCAGCGCGGACAGGGGGATCCTACGAGCAGTACTTC
j_gene: TRBJ2-7
v_gene: TRBV9
abundance: once
d_gene: TRBD1

CDR3aa: CASMETGGREAFF
CDR3nt: TGCGCCAGCATGGAGACAGGAGGGCGTGAAGCTTTCTTT
j_gene: TRBJ1-1
v_gene: TRBV5-1
abundance: .
d_gene: .

CDR3aa: CAAQISTPKGGYTF
CDR3nt: TGTGCCGCACAAATTAGTACCCCAAAGGGTGGCTACACCTTC
j_gene: TRBJ1-2
v_gene: TRBV28
abundance: .
d_gene: .

CDR3aa: CASRNQGSTGELFF
CDR3nt: TGTGCCAGTAGGAACCAGGGGAGCACCGGGGAGCTGTTTTTT
j_gene: TRBJ2-2
v_gene: TRBV19
abundance: .
d_gene: .

CDR3aa: CASSSGLDTEAFF
CDR3nt: TGTGCCAGCAGCTCCGGTTTAGACACTGAAGCTTTCTTT
j_gene: TRBJ1-1
v_gene: TRBV7-3
abundance: .
d_gene: .

CDR3aa: CSARGATEAFF
CDR3nt: TGCAGTGCCAGGGGGGCCACTGAAGCTTTCTTT
j_gene: TRBJ1-1
v_gene: TRBV20-1
abundance: many
d_gene: TRBD1

CDR3aa: CASSLPASSGNTIYF
CDR3nt: TGCGCCAGCAGCTTGCCGGCCAGCTCTGGAAACACCATATATTTT
j_gene: TRBJ1-3
v_gene: TRBV5-1
abundance: .
d_gene: .

CDR3aa: CASSNQGLLNSPLHF
CDR3nt: TGTGCCAGCTCAAACCAGGGGCTCCTTAATTCACCCCTCCACTTT
j_gene: TRBJ1-6
v_gene: TRBV25-1
abundance: .
d_gene: .

CDR3aa: CSVEDSRSRLGAYGYTF
CDR3nt: TGCAGCGTTGAAGATTCCAGGTCAAGGTTGGGTGCCTATGGCTACACCTTC
j_gene: TRBJ1-2
v_gene: TRBV29-1
abundance: .
d_gene: .

CDR3aa: CASSQGSRLAGYNEQFF
CDR3nt: TGTGCCAGCAGCCAAGGAAGTAGGCTAGCGGGGTACAATGAGCAGTTCTTC
j_gene: TRBJ2-1
v_gene: TRBV3-1/TRBV3-2
abundance: .
d_gene: TRBD2

CDR3aa: CASSPIRGQPSEPQHF
CDR3nt: TGTGCCAGCTCACCAATTCGGGGACAGCCGTCTGAGCCCCAGCATTTT
j_gene: TRBJ1-5
v_gene: TRBV18
abundance: .
d_gene: TRBD1